The 31 T cell receptor beta chains given below trace back to one sample, sequenced in a study of coeliac disease. Regarding the study as a whole: Active celiac intraepithelial and lamina propria samples had lower TRB and TRG clonality than control samples.

Sequencing was performed with immunoSEQ multiplex PCR; in TCRdb, only in-frame clones are kept and a portion is missing. Here the sample spans some 4,000 clones, around 67% being singletons. Their antigens are not known. Sequenced input: intraepithelial lymphocytes from the gut. Receptor source: a man in his sixties or seventies with active celiac disease.

A few counts support this clone. CDR3 protein: CAISDPGQATWMGGYTF. The CDR3 bases are TGTGCCATCAGTGATCCGGGACAGGCCACATGGATGGGTGGCTACACCTTC. This sequence joins TRBV10-3 and TRBJ1-2, with 8 bases matching TRBD1. Germline CDR1 is ENHRY and CDR2 is SYGVKD. V lost 3 bases to trimming and J lost 7 bases; unmatched junction nucleotides: 16. The CDR3 is 17 amino acids.

In its sample, this clone was seen a few times. The chain has TRBV5-8 and TRBJ2-7, with TRBD1 matching 7 bases. The J segment lost 2 bases and the V segment lost 4 bases, leaving 6 bases of the junction unmatched. Germline V gives CDR1 SGHTS, CDR2 YDEGEE. The CDR3 covers 14 residues. CDR3: CASSRRQGTYEQYF. Written as DNA, the CDR3 is TGTGCCAGCAGCAGAAGACAGGGCACCTACGAGCAGTACTTC.

The rearrangement uses TRBV7-9 and TRBJ1-2, with TRBD1 matching over 7 bases. Germline V gives CDR1 SEHNR, CDR2 FQNEAQ (reference sequence). The V gene end was trimmed by 1 base and the J gene end by 2 bases; junction bases not matched to a gene: 13. The CDR3 is 18 residues long. CDR3 coding DNA: TGTGCCAGCAGCTTAGTAGGGGACAGATCACGAAACAACTATGGCTACACCTTC. The encoded protein is CASSLVGDRSRNNYGYTF.

The chain has TRBV5-1 and TRBJ1-1; a weak D match, TRBD1 (5 bases). With 4 bases removed from V and 1 base from J, the gap between germline ends came to 14 bases. The CDR3 covers 15 residues. The germline V gene has CDR1 SGHRS and CDR2 YFSETQ. The CDR3 sequence is CASSVDSPSNTEAFF. CDR3 nucleotides: TGCGCCAGCAGCGTCGACAGCCCGTCGAACACTGAAGCTTTCTTT.

V gene TRBV30 combines with J gene TRBJ2-7; a weak D match, TRBD1 (6 bases). CDR3 length equals 11 residues. CDR1 and CDR2 (germline): GTSNPN, SVGIG (reference sequence). Trimming pared 4 bases from V and 2 bases from J, leaving 6 bases between. The CDR3 bases are TGTGCCTGGACAGGGGCCTACGAGCAGTACTTC. Amino acid sequence: CAWTGAYEQYF. Using reference TRBV30 and TRBJ2-7 for the parts outside the CDR3, the full variable domain is SQTIHQWPATLVQPVGSPLSLECTVEGTSNPNLYWYRQAAGRGLQLLFYSVGIGQISSEVPQNLSASRPQDRQFILSSKKLLLSDSGFYLCAWTGAYEQYFGPGTRLTVT.

The CDR3 region is CVVGQGANEQYF. CDR3 bases: TGTGTCGTGGGACAGGGGGCAAACGAGCAGTACTTC. This chain uses TRBV6-6 with TRBJ2-5, with 12 positions matching TRBD1. The assigned J gene may be wrong: the sequence end matches TRBJ2-7 better. The CDR3 contains 12 residues. CDR1 is MNHNY, CDR2 SVGAGI, per germline (reference sequence).

This chain connects TRBV18 to TRBJ1-1; perhaps TRBD1 as D (6 bases). Germline V lookup: CDR1 KGHSH, CDR2 LQKENI. The CDR3 covers 14 residues. V was pared by 2 bases and J by 5 bases, with 12 bases between. CDR3 coding DNA: TGTGCCAGCTCACCATGGGGGCGCGGGACTGAAGCTTTCTTT. This gives the protein CASSPWGRGTEAFF.

The chain combines TRBV7-2 with TRBJ2-2; D might be TRBD2 (5 bases). Trimming removed 5 bases at V and 1 base at J, with 14 bases between. CDR3 length equals 16 residues. CDR1 and CDR2 from the germline V gene are SGHTA and FQGNSA. The CDR3 reads CASSPRPGGNTGELFF. CDR3 in DNA: TGTGCCAGCAGCCCCCGTCCCGGAGGGAACACCGGGGAGCTGTTTTTT.

J is TRBJ2-5 and V is TRBV4-3; tentatively, D is TRBD2 (5 bases). Germline V gene lookup returns CDR1 LGHNA and CDR2 YSLEER. CDR3 size: 15 residues. Trimming stripped 0 bases from V and 4 bases from J, with 12 bases between. CDR3 in amino acids: CASSQDRAGRETQYF. The CDR3 bases are TGCGCCAGCAGCCAAGATCGGGCGGGCCGAGAGACCCAGTACTTC.

This chain uses TRBV5-1 with TRBJ1-1, with 10 bases lining up with TRBD1. This CDR3 is 16 amino acids long. The V gene end was trimmed by 2 bases and the J gene end by 6 bases; junction bases not matched to a gene: 10. CDR1 and CDR2 from the germline V gene are SGHRS and YFSETQ. The CDR3 protein is CASSFRQGAPKPEAFF. The CDR3, as DNA: TGCGCCAGCAGCTTCCGACAGGGGGCGCCTAAACCTGAAGCTTTCTTT.

The table lists this clone with a few counts. This specimen includes other DNA sequences encoding the same CDR3. CDR3 sequence reads: CASSLGVAETQYF. CDR3 bases: TGTGCCAGCAGCTTAGGGGTAGCAGAGACCCAGTACTTC. The chain is built from TRBV7-9 and TRBJ2-5; D gene uncertain. V lost 1 base to trimming and J lost 4 bases, with 7 bases between them. Germline V CDR1 and CDR2: SEHNR, FQNEAQ (reference sequence). CDR3 size: 13 residues.

This sequence joins TRBV2 and TRBJ1-2; 8 nucleotides agree with TRBD1. V was pared by 7 bases and J by 0 bases, with 7 bases of the junction left unmatched. This CDR3 has 15 amino acids. The germline CDR1 and CDR2 sequences are SNHLY and FYNNEI. The CDR3 here is CASKRDRTTNYGYTF. In nucleotides, the CDR3 is TGTGCCAGCAAGAGGGACAGGACTACTAACTATGGCTACACCTTC.

This clone was detected a few times. This CDR3 is CASSVQGVTNEKLFF. In nucleotides, the CDR3 is TGTGCCAGCAGTGTCCAGGGTGTCACTAATGAAAAACTGTTTTTT. The chain is built from TRBV6-1 and TRBJ1-4; maybe TRBD1 (5 bases). CDR1 is MNHNS and CDR2 is SASEGT in the germline V gene. This CDR3 is 15 amino acids long. V was clipped by 4 bases and J by 2 bases, with 11 bases between them.

This clone was observed a handful of times. The V and J genes are TRBV7-7 and TRBJ2-7, with D possibly being TRBD1 (5 bases). Trimming left V 2 bases short and J 1 base short, with 9 bases between. The CDR3 covers 14 residues. Germline V lookup: CDR1 SSHAT, CDR2 FNYEAQ (reference sequence). CDR3 residues: CASSLSDSSYEQYF. The CDR3 DNA follows: TGTGCCAGCAGCTTAAGTGACAGTTCCTACGAGCAGTACTTC.

On this clone itself: The junction departs from the called germline gene at one end, perhaps through a read error. This CDR3 is also generated by other DNA sequences in the sample. The chain is built from TRBV30 and TRBJ1-6, with TRBD1 as a possible D gene (6 bases). This CDR3 contains 16 residues. CDR1 is GTSNPN and CDR2 is SVGIG in the germline V gene (reference sequence). The CDR3 sequence is CAWSVWNRAYNSPLHF. The CDR3 DNA is TGTGCCTGGAGTGTATGGAACAGGGCCTATAATTCCCCCCTCCACTTT.

DNA of the CDR3: TGCGCCAGCAGCCAGGCACTAGCCATTAGCACAGATACGCAGTATTTT. This encodes CASSQALAISTDTQYF. The rearrangement uses TRBV4-3 and TRBJ2-3, with D tentatively TRBD2 (6 bases). Trimming removed 3 bases at V and 0 bases at J, with 13 bases between. Germline CDR1 reads LGHNA; CDR2 reads YSLEER. This CDR3 comprises 16 residues.

This clone was observed a single time. The CDR3 here is CAWSSSGEYEQYF. The CDR3 region has the DNA TGTGCCTGGAGTTCGTCGGGGGAGTACGAGCAGTACTTC. V gene TRBV30 combines with J gene TRBJ2-7; D is possibly TRBD2 (6 bases). Germline V gene sequence: CDR1 GTSNPN, CDR2 SVGIG (reference sequence). The CDR3 extends over 13 amino acids. V lost 2 bases, J lost 4 bases, and 12 bases lay in between. Looking up the rest from reference TRBV30 and TRBJ2-7 gives the full variable domain: SQTIHQWPATLVQPVGSPLSLECTVEGTSNPNLYWYRQAAGRGLQLLFYSVGIGQISSEVPQNLSASRPQDRQFILSSKKLLLSDSGFYLCAWSSSGEYEQYFGPGTRLTVT.

This clone was seen a few times. This chain uses TRBV7-8 with TRBJ2-2, with TRBD2 matching over 10 bases. The CDR3 loop spans 15 amino acids. Germline V lookup: CDR1 SGHVS, CDR2 FQNEAQ. The CDR3, as DNA: TGTGGGGTCGCTAGCGGGGGCCTGCACACCGGGGAGCTGTTTTTT. Its translation is CGVASGGLHTGELFF.

The chain combines TRBV7-4 with TRBJ2-2, with TRBD1 identical over 7 bases. The germline V gene encodes CDR1 SGHVT and CDR2 SQSDAQ. The CDR3 consists of 16 residues. After removal of 2 bases from V and 2 bases from J, the junction contained 5 bases not matched to a gene. CDR3: CASSLPGQINTGELFF. The CDR3 nucleotides are TGTGCCAGCAGCTTACCGGGACAGATAAACACCGGGGAGCTGTTTTTT.

This clone was detected only once. The gene calls are TRBV19 and TRBJ1-5; 8 bases agree with TRBD1. This CDR3 is built from 14 residues. Germline-derived CDR1 and CDR2 are LNHDA and SQIVND (reference sequence). V shed 4 bases and J 5 bases; nucleotides not matched to a gene: 4. This CDR3 is CASSNRGEDQPQHF. DNA of the CDR3: TGTGCCAGTAGTAACAGGGGGGAGGATCAGCCCCAGCATTTT. The variable domain in full, with the rest retrieved from reference TRBV19 and TRBJ1-5, is DGGITQSPKYLFRKEGQNVTLSCEQNLNHDAMYWYRQDPGQGLRLIYYSQIVNDFQKGDIAEGYSVSREKKESFPLTVTSAQKNPTAFYLCASSNRGEDQPQHFGDGTRLSIL.

The V and J genes are TRBV5-1 and TRBJ2-2; TRBD1 matches at 10 bases. Germline V CDR1 and CDR2: SGHRS, YFSETQ. The CDR3 covers 15 residues. The J segment lost 4 bases and the V segment lost 0 bases, leaving 0 bases of the junction unmatched. Here the CDR3 DNA reads TGCGCCAGCAGCTTGGGACAGGGGGCCACCGGGGAGCTGTTTTTT. Amino acid sequence: CASSLGQGATGELFF.

The V call is TRBV5-8, the J call TRBJ1-5, with TRBD1 matching 8 bases. After removal of 1 base from V and 2 bases from J, the junction contained 8 bases not matched to a gene. The CDR3 runs 17 residues. The germline V gene encodes CDR1 SGHTS and CDR2 YDEGEE. The CDR3 DNA follows: TGTGCCAGCAGCTTGTGTACAGGGGGAAGTGGCAATCAGCCCCAGCATTTT. Translation: CASSLCTGGSGNQPQHF.

The rearrangement joins TRBV7-9 to TRBJ2-1, with TRBD1 identical over 9 bases. V shed 5 bases, J shed 3 bases, and the junction held 5 bases outside the gene matches. CDR3 length: 15 amino acids. Per the germline V gene, CDR1 is SEHNR and CDR2 is FQNEAQ (reference sequence). CDR3: CASSTGTGIYNEQFF. CDR3 DNA sequence: TGTGCCAGCAGCACCGGGACAGGGATCTACAATGAGCAGTTCTTC.

V usage is TRBV18 and J usage is TRBJ2-5; perhaps TRBD2 as D (5 bases). From germline, CDR1 is KGHSH and CDR2 LQKENI. V was cut by 3 bases and J by 3 bases, with 17 bases left in between. The CDR3 consists of 16 residues. The CDR3 here is CASSPQRGNVKETQYF. The CDR3 region has the DNA TGTGCCAGCTCACCTCAACGGGGAAATGTTAAAGAGACCCAGTACTTC.

The V call is TRBV4-1, the J call TRBJ1-1, with TRBD1 matching 8 bases. Germline values: CDR1 MGHRA, CDR2 YSYEKL. The CDR3 extends over 13 amino acids. With 5 bases clipped from V and 10 bases from J, the junction kept 9 bases outside the gene matches. CDR3 sequence reads: CASSGRQGRAAFF. As DNA, the CDR3 is TGCGCCAGCAGCGGACGACAGGGGAGGGCAGCTTTCTTT.

The chain uses TRBV27 and TRBJ1-5, with D unresolved. Trimming stripped 5 bases from V and 0 bases from J, with 17 bases between. Germline V gene lookup returns CDR1 MNHEY and CDR2 SMNVEV (reference sequence). The CDR3 consists of 17 residues. DNA of the CDR3: TGTGCCAGCAGTAGACTCAACGAGTTACTTAGCAATCAGCCCCAGCATTTT. Its protein product is CASSRLNELLSNQPQHF.

In nucleotides, the CDR3 is TGTGCCAGCAGCCCCGAGGGGACAGGGGGGTCACCCCTCCACTTT. This translates into CASSPEGTGGSPLHF. The chain couples TRBV7-4 to TRBJ1-6; 11 positions agree with TRBD1. CDR1 is SGHVT, CDR2 SQSDAQ, per germline. J gave up 10 bases and V 5 bases, and 7 bases lay outside the gene matches. The CDR3 length is 15 residues.

The CDR3 reads CASSLFGQGVTGELFF. The CDR3, as DNA: TGTGCCAGCAGCTTATTCGGACAGGGTGTCACCGGGGAGCTGTTTTTT. V and J are TRBV7-3 and TRBJ2-2; 8 bases fit TRBD1. Germline V CDR1 and CDR2: SGHTA, FQGTGA. CDR3 length: 16 amino acids. V lost 2 bases to trimming and J lost 4 bases; unmatched junction nucleotides: 6.

This clone was recorded a few times. The V and J genes are TRBV5-1 and TRBJ2-3; maybe TRBD2 (5 bases). Trimming took 3 bases from V and 6 from J, leaving 14 bases between them. The germline V gene encodes CDR1 SGHRS and CDR2 YFSETQ. This CDR3 comprises 14 residues. The CDR3: CASSSSDSSDTQYF. The CDR3 DNA is TGCGCCAGCAGCTCATCGGACTCCTCGGATACGCAGTATTTT. Based on the CDR3 plus reference TRBV5-1 and TRBJ2-3, the full variable domain is KAGVTQTPRYLIKTRGQQVTLSCSPISGHRSVSWYQQTPGQGLQFLFEYFSETQRNKGNFPGRFSGRQFSNSRSEMNVSTLELGDSALYLCASSSSDSSDTQYFGPGTRLTVL.

This clone has a handful of counts. The rearrangement uses TRBV9 and TRBJ2-5; 7 bases are shared with TRBD1. CDR3 size: 15 residues. From germline, CDR1 is SGDLS and CDR2 YYNGEE. V dropped 3 bases and J dropped 0; count of bases not matched to a gene: 5. In DNA, the CDR3 is TGTGCCAGCAGCGCTCAGGGACAGTACCAAGAGACCCAGTACTTC. Translated: CASSAQGQYQETQYF.

The chain recombines TRBV2 with TRBJ2-3; 10 bases are shared with TRBD2. The V gene end was trimmed by 5 bases and the J gene end by 2 bases; junction bases not matched to a gene: 4. Germline values: CDR1 SNHLY, CDR2 FYNNEI. The CDR3 totals 15 residues. CDR3 residues: CASSPTSGYTDTQYF. The CDR3 DNA follows: TGTGCCAGCAGTCCGACTAGCGGGTACACAGATACGCAGTATTTT. Supplemented by reference TRBV2 and TRBJ2-3, the full variable domain reads EPEVTQTPSHQVTQMGQEVILRCVPISNHLYFYWYRQILGQKVEFLVSFYNNEISEKSEIFDDQFSVERPDGSNFTLKIRSTKLEDSAMYFCASSPTSGYTDTQYFGPGTRLTVL.